This T cell receptor beta chain appears in the sequencing data of a study of blood T cell repertoires in COVID-19. Produced via immunoSEQ multiplex PCR; TCRdb's table is partial and in-frame only. The data hold fewer than 300,000 clones, with 65% to 90% observed a single time. Two consecutive negative NP/OP PCR tests, clearance, or resolved symptoms defined Cohort 3 recovery. The ends lost 6 bases at V and 5 bases at J; junction bases unmatched: 7. The length of the CDR3 is 14 residues. In germline, CDR1 is SNHLY, CDR2 FYNNEI. The source material was PBMCs or T cells enriched from blood (not recorded which). This rearrangement joins TRBV2 to TRBJ1-5, with 7 bases lining up with TRBD1. The TCR sequence derives from a young man who had recovered from COVID-19. The CDR3 DNA follows: TGTGCCAGCAGCAAATCCGACAGGGATCAGCCCCAGCATTTT. Amino acids: CASSKSDRDQPQHF.